A single sample gave rise to the 18 T cell receptor beta chains below, sequenced in a study of T cell repertoires in cytomegalovirus infection. MiXCR, applied by TCRdb to the reads, yields one record per CDR3 protein. The profile shows some 680,000 distinct CDR3 sequences, about a third of them singletons. Sequences were obtained from PBMCs. The receptors were sampled from a human donor in good health (CMV status not recorded). Some clones in this sample may be carry-over from other donors' samples.

The rearrangement joins TRBV7-2 to TRBJ2-1; possible D gene TRBD2, 5 bases. Per germline, CDR1 SGHTA and CDR2 FQGNSA. Trimming left V 3 bases short and J 9 bases short, with 15 bases between. The CDR3 runs to 14 residues. CDR3 DNA sequence: TGTGCCAGCAGCTTGATCCCGGGGTTCGGTGAGCAGTTCTTC. Its protein is CASSLIPGFGEQFF.

A remark on this clonotype: A read error may produce the germline difference seen at one junction end. The chain has TRBV7-6 and TRBJ1-5; possible D gene TRBD1, 5 bases. Germline CDR1 reads SGHVS; CDR2 reads FNYEAQ. The CDR3 extends over 13 amino acids. CDR3 residues: CARSLAGDQPQHF. CDR3 in DNA: TGTGCCAGAAGCTTAGCGGGGGATCAGCCCCAGCATTTT.

The V call is TRBV6-4, the J call TRBJ1-6; D ambiguous. CDR1 MRHNA and CDR2 SNTAGT come from the germline V gene. The ends were cut back, 0 bases at V and 5 bases at J, with 2 bases in the middle. This CDR3 has 13 residues. This chain's CDR3 is CASSDSDNSPLHF. CDR3 coding DNA: TGTGCCAGCAGTGACTCAGATAATTCACCCCTCCACTTT.

This chain uses TRBV28 with TRBJ1-2; D unclear. The V gene lost 4 bases and the J gene lost 13 bases, with 16 bases spanning the gap. The CDR3 is made up of 12 amino acids. CDR1 is MDHEN, CDR2 SYDVKM, per germline. This CDR3 is CASSWVGYGRTF. The CDR3 nucleotides are TGTGCCAGCAGTTGGGTGGGCTATGGCCGCACCTTC.

V usage is TRBV6-1 and J usage is TRBJ2-1; TRBD2 matches 12 bases. Germline CDR1 reads MNHNS; CDR2 reads SASEGT. The J segment lost 8 bases and the V segment lost 5 bases, leaving 7 bases of the junction unmatched. The CDR3 extends over 15 amino acids. The CDR3 region has the DNA TGTGCCAGCAGTAACCTAGCGGGGGGGATCGATGAGCAGTTCTTC. Translated: CASSNLAGGIDEQFF.

V usage is TRBV7-8 and J usage is TRBJ2-5; 8 bases are a match to TRBD2. The germline V gene encodes CDR1 SGHVS and CDR2 FQNEAQ. The CDR3 sequence is 17 residues long. V lost 5 bases to trimming and J lost 5 bases; unmatched junction nucleotides: 16. CDR3 bases: TGTGCCAGCAGCCGAGGATCGGGGGGGGCGAGGGTTGAGACCCAGTACTTC. Translated: CASSRGSGGARVETQYF.

J is TRBJ2-5 and V is TRBV6-5, with 7 positions matching TRBD1. CDR3 length equals 15 residues. The germline V gene has CDR1 MNHEY and CDR2 SVGAGI. After removal of 5 bases from V and 4 bases from J, the junction contained 10 bases not matched to a gene. The CDR3 coding sequence is TGTGCCAGCAGTCCGACAGGGATGAGTAGAGAGACCCAGTACTTC. It translates to CASSPTGMSRETQYF.

The chain joins TRBV28 to TRBJ2-7; D is ambiguous. The CDR3 length is 14 residues. Trimming shortened V by 6 bases and J by 3 bases, and 15 bases separated the two germline ends. Germline CDR1 and CDR2: MDHEN and SYDVKM. For the CDR3, the DNA is TGTGCCAGCAGAGTCTCAGGACGGATCTACGAGCAGTACTTC. Translated: CASRVSGRIYEQYF.

This clonotype was recorded a few times. The chain links TRBV28 to TRBJ2-4, with 7 bases lining up with TRBD2. The V gene end was trimmed by 2 bases and the J gene end by 3 bases; junction bases not matched to a gene: 4. This CDR3 is 15 amino acids long. From germline, CDR1 is MDHEN and CDR2 SYDVKM. The chain's CDR3 is CASSLAGAGKNIQYF. The CDR3 DNA reads as TGTGCCAGCAGTTTAGCGGGAGCGGGCAAAAACATTCAGTACTTC. The entire variable domain, with the rest obtained from reference TRBV28 and TRBJ2-4, is as follows: DVKVTQSSRYLVKRTGEKVFLECVQDMDHENMFWYRQDPGLGLRLIYFSYDVKMKEKGDIPEGYSVSREKKERFSLILESASTNQTSMYLCASSLAGAGKNIQYFGAGTRLSVL.

Notes on this clonotype: No conserved phenylalanine or tryptophan is present at the end of the CDR3, so a read error is the likely explanation. J is TRBJ2-7 and V is TRBV25-1; D is unclear. V gave up 2 bases and J gave up 3 bases, with 11 bases separating them. Looked up from germline, CDR1 is MGHDK and CDR2 is SYGVNS. The CDR3 is 14 amino acids. This CDR3 is CASSEPGRIYEQYL. For the CDR3, the DNA is TGTGCCAGCAGTGAACCTGGACGGATCTACGAGCAGTACTTA.

This clonotype came up a few times. V and J are TRBV12-3 or TRBV12-4 and TRBJ2-4, with unresolved D. The CDR3 runs to 12 residues. The V end lost 6 bases, the J end lost 1 base, and 4 bases lay between the germline ends. CDR3 protein: CASSPAKNIQYF. The CDR3 nucleotides read TGTGCCAGCAGCCCGGCCAAAAACATTCAGTACTTC.

This clonotype was detected many times. This rearrangement joins TRBV11-2 to TRBJ1-1; D is uncertain. The CDR3 extends over 13 amino acids. Germline V gene sequence: CDR1 SGHAT, CDR2 FQNNGV. Trimming pared 2 bases from V and 5 bases from J, leaving 9 bases between. CDR3 protein: CASSLTRATEAFF. The CDR3 DNA sequence: TGTGCCAGCAGCTTAACGCGGGCTACTGAAGCTTTCTTT. The full variable domain, rest sourced from reference TRBV11-2 and TRBJ1-1, is EAGVAQSPRYKIIEKRQSVAFWCNPISGHATLYWYQQILGQGPKLLIQFQNNGVVDDSQLPKDRFSAERLKGVDSTLKIQPAKLEDSAVYLCASSLTRATEAFFGQGTRLTVV.

This chain's CDR3 is CASSEGASGQQETQYF. The CDR3 nucleotides read TGTGCCAGCAGTGAAGGGGCATCCGGTCAGCAAGAGACCCAGTACTTC. V and J are TRBV25-1 and TRBJ2-5, with TRBD1 as a possible D gene (5 bases). CDR1 is MGHDK and CDR2 is SYGVNS in the germline V gene. CDR3 length: 16 residues. Trimming removed 2 bases from V and 2 bases from J, with 15 bases in between.

The genes are TRBV12-3 or TRBV12-4 and TRBJ2-1; TRBD2 agrees at 8 bases. The ends lost 5 bases at V and 8 bases at J; junction bases unmatched: 8. CDR3 length equals 14 residues. The CDR3 bases are TGTGCCAGCAGTCCCGGGGGGGCCGTCGATGAGCAGTTCTTC. Its protein product is CASSPGGAVDEQFF.

The sample holds many counts of this clonotype. The gene calls are TRBV7-6 and TRBJ2-3, with D possibly being TRBD1 or TRBD2 (6 bases each). V dropped 5 bases and J dropped 6 bases, with 15 bases sitting between them. Germline lookup yields CDR1 SGHVS and CDR2 FNYEAQ. The CDR3 extends over 14 amino acids. As DNA, the CDR3 is TGTGCCAGCAGCCCGGAGTGGGGGGCCGATACGCAGTATTTT. Protein sequence: CASSPEWGADTQYF.

This clonotype has a count of ten or more. V gene TRBV7-6 combines with J gene TRBJ1-5, with 7 positions matching TRBD1. The CDR3 is 13 amino acids. From germline, CDR1 is SGHVS and CDR2 FNYEAQ. Unmatched junction bases numbered 3, after V lost 6 bases and J lost 4 bases. CDR3 sequence (DNA): TGTGCCAGCAGTGGGACAGTAAATCAGCCCCAGCATTTT. This gives the protein CASSGTVNQPQHF.

The chain combines TRBV5-6 with TRBJ2-1, with D possibly matching TRBD2 (5 bases). The germline V gene encodes CDR1 SGHDT and CDR2 YYEEEE. The CDR3 sequence is 14 residues long. Trimming left V 4 bases short and J 7 bases short, with 15 bases between. The CDR3 bases are TGTGCCAGCAGCCGACTATCACCCGTGAATGAGCAGTTCTTC. This translates into CASSRLSPVNEQFF.

The chain joins TRBV5-4 to TRBJ2-2; D is perhaps TRBD1 or TRBD2 (5 bases each). Germline lookup yields CDR1 SGHNT and CDR2 YYREEE (reference sequence). V was cut by 6 bases and J by 2 bases, with 17 bases left in between. The CDR3 contains 16 residues. The CDR3 is CASTPTGRPNTGELFF. In nucleotides, the CDR3 is TGTGCCAGCACCCCGACGGGGCGTCCAAACACCGGGGAGCTGTTTTTT.